These 27 T cell receptor beta chains were sequenced from one sample in a study of Graves' ophthalmopathy and Graves' hyperthyroidism. Amplification targeted the TCR beta CDR3 regions, with RNA transcripts as the source material. RT-PCR was first run with HTBI primers, then multiplex PCR in a second round. Each CDR3 protein is one row after TCRdb ran MiXCR on the multiplex PCR reads. This sample carries approximately 210,000 distinct CDR3 sequences, roughly 21% of them seen once, and the ten largest clones take roughly 44%. The source material was peripheral blood. These receptors were taken from a woman between 45 and 60 years old with Graves' ophthalmopathy.

This clonotype appeared many times. This sequence joins TRBV28 and TRBJ1-1; D remains unclear. The germline V and J ends were trimmed by 3 bases and 3 bases, with 8 bases remaining between them. The CDR3 consists of 13 residues. Germline CDR1 and CDR2: MDHEN and SYDVKM. The CDR3 loop is CASSFPWDTEAFF. CDR3 DNA sequence: TGTGCCAGCAGTTTCCCATGGGACACTGAAGCTTTCTTT.

This clonotype was recorded many times. The rearrangement links TRBV7-2 to TRBJ2-3, with unresolved D. Trimming stripped 5 bases from V and 0 bases from J, with 6 bases between. This CDR3 is 13 amino acids long. Germline loops: CDR1 SGHTA, CDR2 FQGNSA. The CDR3 DNA sequence: TGTGCCAGCAGCCCTGGGAGCACAGATACGCAGTATTTT. Translating it yields CASSPGSTDTQYF.

The sample holds many counts of this clonotype. The chain is built from TRBV19 and TRBJ2-4, with TRBD2 matching 14 bases. The V gene's germline CDR1 is LNHDA and CDR2 SQIVND (reference sequence). The V and J ends lost 6 bases and 6 bases, in that order; junction bases with no gene match: 7. The CDR3 has 16 amino acids. CDR3 protein: CASSWTSGRLGNIQYF. The CDR3 nucleotides read TGTGCCAGTAGCTGGACTAGCGGGAGGTTGGGAAACATTCAGTACTTC.

A few counts support this clonotype. The rearrangement joins TRBV7-8 to TRBJ2-7, with 8 bases aligning to TRBD2. CDR3 size: 15 residues. V was pared by 2 bases and J by 5 bases, with 8 bases of the junction left unmatched. Per the germline V gene, CDR1 is SGHVS and CDR2 is FQNEAQ. DNA of the CDR3: TGTGCCAGCAGCTTAAGTTTAGCGGGAATGAACGAGCAGTACTTC. Translating gives CASSLSLAGMNEQYF. Using reference TRBV7-8 and TRBJ2-7 for the parts outside the CDR3, the full variable domain is GAGVSQSPRYKVAKRGQDVALRCDPISGHVSLFWYQQALGQGPEFLTYFQNEAQLDKSGLPSDRFFAERPEGSVSTLKIQRTQQEDSAVYLCASSLSLAGMNEQYFGPGTRLTVT.

This clonotype has only a few counts. The chain is built from TRBV3-1 and TRBJ2-2, with D possibly TRBD2 on 6 matching bases. CDR1 and CDR2 from the germline V gene are LGHDT and YNNKEL (reference sequence). V lost 4 bases and J lost 9, with 24 bases in between. The CDR3 extends over 17 amino acids. In nucleotides, the CDR3 is TGTGCCAGCAGCCCTAAATCCGGAGGGGCCCCTGGGCGGGAGCTGTTTTTT. This sequence encodes CASSPKSGGAPGRELFF.

This clonotype showed up many times. This chain links TRBV12-3 or TRBV12-4 with TRBJ2-5; D gene unclear. This CDR3 is built from 15 residues. Trimming stripped 6 bases from V and 4 bases from J, with 18 bases between. The CDR3 region has the DNA TGTGCCAGCAGCCCCCCGGTAGGCCCGCCAGAGACCCAGTACTTC. Its protein is CASSPPVGPPETQYF.

This rearrangement joins TRBV28 to TRBJ1-5; no clear D. CDR1 and CDR2 (germline): MDHEN, SYDVKM. The CDR3 has 14 amino acids. Trimming took 6 bases from V and 4 from J, leaving 13 bases between them. DNA of the CDR3: TGTGCCAGCAGCTACACAGCGTCGAATCAGCCCCAGCATTTT. Its translation: CASSYTASNQPQHF.

This clonotype was counted ten times or more. The gene calls are TRBV12-3 or TRBV12-4 and TRBJ1-6; D call uncertain. The CDR3 sequence is 14 residues long. V was cut by 3 bases and J by 5 bases, with 8 bases left in between. The CDR3 loop reads CASSFGPNNSPLHF. The CDR3 region has the DNA TGTGCCAGCAGTTTCGGGCCCAATAATTCACCCCTCCACTTT.

This clonotype was observed at least ten times. This chain joins TRBV2 and TRBJ1-1; D is uncertain. Trimming left V 2 bases short and J 1 base short, with 8 bases between. The V gene's germline CDR1 is SNHLY and CDR2 FYNNEI. The length of the CDR3 is 14 residues. The DNA of the CDR3 is TGTGCCAGCAGTGAATGGCACGCGAACACTGAAGCTTTCTTT. Its protein is CASSEWHANTEAFF.

The count of this clonotype is one. This chain connects TRBV19 to TRBJ2-2; D is unresolved. Germline-derived CDR1 and CDR2 are LNHDA and SQIVND (reference sequence). The CDR3 extends over 12 amino acids. V lost 6 bases to trimming and J lost 10 bases, with 12 bases between them. In DNA form, the CDR3 reads TGTGCCAGTAGCCCTCGTGGGATGGAGCTGTTTTTT. Translated: CASSPRGMELFF.

This clonotype was found many times. This chain connects TRBV4-1 to TRBJ2-7, with no clear D. The CDR3 runs to 15 residues. Germline values: CDR1 MGHRA, CDR2 YSYEKL. Trimming left V 4 bases short and J 3 bases short, with 16 bases between. CDR3 sequence (DNA): TGCGCCAGCAGCCTATTAATAGGGTCGGACTACGAGCAGTACTTC. It encodes CASSLLIGSDYEQYF.

This clonotype was counted ten times or more. The chain links TRBV3-1 to TRBJ2-7; D is unresolved. The ends were cut back, 0 bases at V and 7 bases at J, with 10 bases in the middle. Per germline, CDR1 LGHDT and CDR2 YNNKEL (reference sequence). CDR3 length: 13 residues. The CDR3 is CASSQDAYSEQYF. The CDR3 DNA is TGTGCCAGCAGCCAAGACGCCTACTCAGAGCAGTACTTC.

Ten or more counts support this clonotype. The V and J genes are TRBV7-6 and TRBJ2-2, with D uncertain. There are 19 residues in the CDR3. With 3 bases removed from V and 1 base from J, the gap between germline ends came to 21 bases. Germline V lookup: CDR1 SGHVS, CDR2 FNYEAQ. CDR3 in DNA: TGTGCCAGCAGCTTGCTTCCTATTTTTATCTTTCGGAACACCGGGGAGCTGTTTTTT. Translation: CASSLLPIFIFRNTGELFF.

This clonotype was seen more than once but under ten times. V usage is TRBV30 and J usage is TRBJ2-2; D is uncertain. Looked up from germline, CDR1 is GTSNPN and CDR2 is SVGIG (reference sequence). The CDR3 has 16 residues. The germline V and J ends were trimmed by 1 base and 5 bases, with 17 bases remaining between them. This CDR3 reads CAWSASSTLGTGELFF. The CDR3 DNA follows: TGTGCCTGGAGTGCCTCCTCTACCCTGGGAACCGGGGAGCTGTTTTTT.

This clonotype was recorded many times. CDR3 amino acids: CASRTASGTHYEQYF. The CDR3 DNA sequence: TGCGCCAGCAGAACTGCTAGCGGGACCCACTACGAGCAGTACTTC. The chain is built from TRBV5-1 and TRBJ2-7, with 9 positions matching TRBD2. Germline V lookup: CDR1 SGHRS, CDR2 YFSETQ. CDR3 length: 15 residues. The J segment lost 3 bases and the V segment lost 5 bases, leaving 9 bases of the junction unmatched.

This clonotype came up many times. V gene TRBV14 combines with J gene TRBJ2-7, with 9 positions matching TRBD2. V lost 4 bases to trimming and J lost 4 bases; unmatched junction nucleotides: 8. Germline V lookup: CDR1 SGHDN, CDR2 FVKESK. The CDR3 is 15 amino acids. CDR3 region: CASSLSGSKGYEQYF. Here the CDR3 DNA reads TGTGCCAGCAGCCTTAGCGGGAGTAAGGGGTACGAGCAGTACTTC.

The chain joins TRBV5-1 to TRBJ2-2; D is perhaps TRBD2 (6 bases). The length of the CDR3 is 15 residues. The V and J ends lost 3 bases and 8 bases respectively, with 17 bases between them. In germline, CDR1 is SGHRS, CDR2 YFSETQ. CDR3 sequence: CASSSSGLRAGELFF. As DNA, the CDR3 is TGCGCCAGCAGCTCTTCCGGACTAAGGGCTGGGGAGCTGTTTTTT. The entire variable domain, with the rest obtained from reference TRBV5-1 and TRBJ2-2, is as follows: KAGVTQTPRYLIKTRGQQVTLSCSPISGHRSVSWYQQTPGQGLQFLFEYFSETQRNKGNFPGRFSGRQFSNSRSEMNVSTLELGDSALYLCASSSSGLRAGELFFGEGSRLTVL.

The sample holds many counts of this clonotype. V is TRBV2 and J is TRBJ2-2; D gene unclear. V lost 6 bases to trimming and J lost 6 bases, with 14 bases between them. The germline gives CDR1 SNHLY, CDR2 FYNNEI. The CDR3 is 14 residues long. The CDR3 DNA follows: TGTGCCAGCAGCGCTGTTACGACACCCGGGGAGCTGTTTTTT. Translating it yields CASSAVTTPGELFF.

This clonotype was seen more than once but under ten times. The rearrangement uses TRBV27 and TRBJ2-7; D perhaps matches TRBD1 (5 bases). CDR1 MNHEY and CDR2 SMNVEV come from the germline V gene (reference sequence). V was cut by 8 bases and J by 7 bases, with 15 bases left in between. The CDR3 runs to 12 residues. As DNA, the CDR3 is TGTGCCAGCCAGGGCCCATCTCGGGAGCAGTACTTC. Encoded protein: CASQGPSREQYF.

This clonotype was observed many times. The chain carries TRBV24-1 and TRBJ2-7, with TRBD1 as a possible D gene (6 bases). The CDR3 is 13 amino acids. With 10 bases removed from V and 3 bases from J, the gap between germline ends came to 15 bases. The germline V gene encodes CDR1 KGHDR and CDR2 SFDVKD. The CDR3, as DNA: TGTGCCACATCCCTCACAGGGAACTACGAGCAGTACTTC. Protein: CATSLTGNYEQYF.

The chain employs TRBV18 and TRBJ2-7; D may correspond to TRBD1 or TRBD2 (6 bases each). This CDR3 spans 15 amino acids. Trimming removed 4 bases at V and 1 base at J, with 14 bases between. The germline gives CDR1 KGHSH, CDR2 LQKENI. CDR3 sequence reads: CASSLEGVTSYEQYF. In DNA, the CDR3 is TGTGCCAGCTCACTGGAGGGGGTCACGTCCTACGAGCAGTACTTC.

Only a few counts were recorded for this clonotype. The J gene is TRBJ2-7, the V gene TRBV6-1; D is unclear. The CDR3 spans 12 residues. Trimming pared 3 bases from V and 3 bases from J, leaving 6 bases between. Germline loops: CDR1 MNHNS, CDR2 SASEGT. CDR3 loop: CASSDGYYEQYF. CDR3 bases: TGTGCCAGCAGTGACGGATACTACGAGCAGTACTTC.

This clonotype was picked up many times. The chain is built from TRBV7-9 and TRBJ2-7; TRBD2 matches at 11 bases. Per germline, CDR1 SEHNR and CDR2 FQNEAQ (reference sequence). V shed 5 bases, J shed 4 bases, and the junction held 7 bases outside the gene matches. The length of the CDR3 is 15 residues. The CDR3 sequence is CASSRGTSGTYEQYF. The CDR3 nucleotides read TGTGCCAGCAGCCGCGGGACTAGCGGAACATACGAGCAGTACTTC.

In this sample, this clonotype turned up many times. The gene calls are TRBV18 and TRBJ2-7; 7 positions agree with TRBD2. CDR1 is KGHSH and CDR2 is LQKENI in the germline V gene. Germline trimming cut 5 bases from V and 5 bases from J; bases unmatched to any gene: 9. The CDR3 spans 14 residues. This CDR3 reads CASSASGRIDEQYF. The CDR3 DNA is TGTGCCAGCTCAGCTTCCGGGAGGATAGACGAGCAGTACTTC.

J is TRBJ2-5 and V is TRBV28; D unclear. Germline V CDR1 and CDR2: MDHEN, SYDVKM. The CDR3 consists of 14 residues. V was cut by 6 bases and J by 11 bases, with 22 bases left in between. In DNA form, the CDR3 reads TGTGCCAGCAGGTCGGCACTCCCCCCCCTGACACAGTACTTC. It yields the protein CASRSALPPLTQYF.

There are many counts of this clonotype. The CDR3 spells CATREGGNYGYTF. In nucleotides, the CDR3 is TGTGCCACCCGAGAGGGGGGGAACTATGGCTACACCTTC. The J gene is TRBJ1-2, the V gene TRBV28, with D perhaps TRBD1 (6 bases). This CDR3 has 13 residues. CDR1 is MDHEN, CDR2 SYDVKM, per germline. Trimming left V 10 bases short and J 2 bases short, with 14 bases between.

Points on this clonotype: The junction differs from germline at one of its ends, possibly a read error. The chain uses TRBV29-1 and TRBJ2-7, with D uncertain. This CDR3 is 9 amino acids long. Germline CDR1 reads SQVTM; CDR2 reads ANQGSEA. DNA for the CDR3: TGCAGCTCCTCCCACGAGCAGTACTTC. Its protein product is CSSSHEQYF.